In its sample, the clone carrying this TCR beta chain was seen many times. What it binds is unknown. The data derive from a study of metastatic and nonmetastatic thyroid tumors. Across the study: The comparison covered peripheral blood and tumor or nodule tissue in malignant and benign thyroid patients. General study results and limits: Relative to benign nodules, malignant thyroid tumors were reportedly characterized by significantly elevated TCR beta diversity in blood and tumor.

Prior to thyroid surgery, none of the patients had received any treatment. Original handling: It was from CDR3 differences across clinicopathological groups that a distant-metastasis classifier for papillary thyroid cancer was built. TCRdb re-clonotyped the PCR reads through MiXCR. The V and J calls here are based on TCRdb, not the publication. This sample has about 32,000 clones, with around 20% found just once. V lost 5 bases and J lost 2, with 10 bases in between. Germline loops: CDR1 SGHRS, CDR2 YFSETQ. The CDR3 length is 13 residues. V is TRBV5-1 and J is TRBJ2-5, with a possible D match to TRBD2 (5 bases). The source is a female donor with papillary thyroid cancer or a benign thyroid nodule (not recorded which). Some clones in this sample may be carry-over from other donors' samples. The sequencing input was blood. CDR3 loop: CASRTGIQETQYF. The CDR3 DNA reads TGCGCCAGCAGGACGGGAATTCAAGAGACCCAGTACTTC.